The clone carrying this T cell receptor beta chain has a single count. Its target is not known. Blood sampling took place at baseline, cycle 4 day 1, and cycle 7 day 1. The CDR3 loop spans 17 amino acids. The germline V gene encodes CDR1 SNHLY and CDR2 FYNNEI. These data come from a study of OX40 agonist ivuxolimab in advanced cancers. Study conclusions and caveats: CD8+ T cells averaged more expanded clones than CD4+. Circulating CD4+ and CD8+ T cells showed clonal expansion by week 6 at 0.1 to 3.0 mg/kg.

Generated by immunoSEQ multiplex PCR, the TCRdb table keeps only in-frame clones and is missing some. The top ten hold 3% to 4% of the sample, which has roughly 62,000 clones, around 84% seen once. The specimen was CD4+ or CD8+ T cells sorted from blood, collected in a trial of the OX40 agonist ivuxolimab. This chain uses TRBV2 with TRBJ2-5; a possible D gene is TRBD2 (6 bases). Near its end, the DNA agrees better with TRBJ2-7, so the J call may be wrong. The clonotype originates from an adult with an advanced solid tumor such as melanoma, head and neck, liver or kidney cancer. The CDR3 reads CASGPPEGGKSSYEQYF. DNA for the CDR3: TGTGCCAGCGGCCCCCCCGAGGGCGGGAAGAGCTCCTACGAGCAGTACTTC.